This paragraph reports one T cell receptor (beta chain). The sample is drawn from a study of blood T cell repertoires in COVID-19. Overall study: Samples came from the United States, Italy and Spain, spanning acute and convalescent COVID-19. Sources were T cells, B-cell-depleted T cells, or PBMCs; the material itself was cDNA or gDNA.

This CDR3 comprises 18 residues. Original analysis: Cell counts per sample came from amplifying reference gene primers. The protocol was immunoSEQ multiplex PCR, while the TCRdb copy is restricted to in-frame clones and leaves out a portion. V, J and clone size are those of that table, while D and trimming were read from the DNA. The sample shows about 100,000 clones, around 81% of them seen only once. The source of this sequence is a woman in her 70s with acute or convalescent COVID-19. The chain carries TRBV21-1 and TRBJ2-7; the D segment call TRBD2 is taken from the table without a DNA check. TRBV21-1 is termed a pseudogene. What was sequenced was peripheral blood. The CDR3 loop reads CASSKPPRSEREFYEQYF. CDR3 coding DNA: TGTGCCAGCAGCAAACCCCCAAGGTCAGAGCGGGAATTCTACGAGCAGTACTTC.